This T cell receptor beta chain stems from a study of neurological immune-mediated disorders (dated by TCRdb to between 2017 and 2020). Background for the entire study: Using UMI-based sequencing, the study compared peripheral blood TCR-beta repertoires from patients with HTLV-I-associated myelopathy (HAM/TSP), patients with multiple sclerosis, and healthy controls. The roughly 100 TCR-beta libraries covered PBMC samples along with longitudinal samples, technical triplicates, and paired sorted CD4+ and CD8+ T-cell subsets. Of the roughly 71 subjects in the cohort, approximately 15 were HAM/TSP patients, some 34 were multiple sclerosis patients, and approximately 20 were healthy controls. What the work shows at the level of the full study, not this receptor alone: TCR clonal expansion was highest in HAM/TSP patients and lowest in MS patients, with MS patients falling below even healthy controls. No identical CDR3 amino acid sequences were found to be shared among expanded clones across subjects, suggesting that TCR-beta repertoires were private in all groups.

Many counts were recorded for this clonotype. The specificity of this receptor is unknown. Base qualities are not recorded, but no much larger clone differs from it by a single base. Healthy controls were blood bank volunteers in Maryland, USA. TCR libraries for sorted subsets were made from over 750,000 sorted CD4+ or CD8+ T cells. PBMCs were separated from peripheral blood using Ficoll-Hypaque density gradient centrifugation and then cryopreserved in liquid nitrogen. The study also sequenced paired sorted CD4+ and CD8+ subsets from healthy controls, HAM/TSP patients and MS patients. cDNA was synthesized by template-switch 5'RACE using a primer with a 10-nucleotide random unique molecular identifier that tagged each TCR transcript. Over 180 million TCR-beta sequences, covering 15-18 subjects, were produced in each sequencing run. The RNeasy kit was used to extract total RNA. Using the KAPA Real-time Library Amplification kit, TCR-beta VDJ regions were amplified with primers for the TCR constant region and the 5'RACE anchor. A first PCR added sample indexes and Illumina adaptors, and a second PCR then raised library yield. The roughly 650 bp TCR product was size-selected on a 2% E-gel SizeSelection system after Ampure bead purification. Before pooling, libraries had their quality checked on a Bioanalyzer, their concentration measured with Qubit, and their quantity determined with the Kapa Library Quantification kit. An Illumina HiSeq 2500 was used to sequence the libraries paired-end at 2 x 150 bp. To increase sequence diversity, about 25-31% phiX was spiked into each library pool. The study's own analysis went as follows. The UMI-based MiGEC pipeline processed quality-filtered reads and removed over 75% of raw TCR sequences during error correction. IMGT germline references were used for alignment of VDJ genes, and clonotypes were defined by a unique CDR3 amino acid sequence together with V-J genes. Clonal expansion, Shannon diversity, and CDR3 relatedness (CalcPairwiseDistances, ClusterSamples) were evaluated with VDJtools, and phylogenetic trees were built with CLCbio workbench. Using coefficient-of-variation modelling across technical triplicates, the study counted a clone as expanded if it had at least 8 unique UMIs. TCRdb handled the public reads itself, with Q25 trimming in fastp and clone calling in MiXCR, and kept productive beta chains. Each CDR3 protein gets just one entry, which takes the most common genes and DNA from the rows behind it. The V and J calls were not made by the authors but by TCRdb's processing. The sample records around 15,000 distinct CDR3 sequences, 3.5% of which are singletons. The biggest ten clones account for 20% of the sample.

V drops 3 bases and J drops 4 bases, leaving 9 bases in between. The CDR3 sequence holds 12 residues, the cysteine and phenylalanine included. Of the read, only the CDR3 DNA is kept; its 36 bases are in frame from base 1. CDR1 SQVTM and CDR2 ANQGSEA were looked up in the germline V gene. The sample consisted of CD8+ T cells from blood. The chain employs TRBV29-1 and TRBJ1-2; a weak D assignment points to TRBD1 (5 bases agree). The TCR sequence derives from a woman aged 40 to 50 in good health. CDR3 sequence: CSVETDRYGYTF. The nucleotide sequence is TGCAGCGTTGAGACAGATCGCTATGGCTACACCTTC.